This T cell receptor beta chain comes out of a study of T cell responses to AZD1222 COVID-19 vaccine. Using immunoSEQ multiplex PCR, the repertoire was profiled, and TCRdb retains in-frame clones only, with some absent. Of about 120,000 clones in the sample, over 80% are singletons; the top ten hold approximately 8%. The J segment lost 1 base and the V segment lost 8 bases, leaving 7 bases of the junction unmatched. CDR1 and CDR2 (germline): SNHLY, FYNNEI. This CDR3 spans 15 amino acids. Material: peripheral blood, obtained 28 days after the second AZD1222 dose. The origin of this receptor is an adult who received the AZD1222 COVID-19 vaccine. The rearrangement uses TRBV2 and TRBJ1-1; TRBD1 matches at 10 bases. DNA of the CDR3: TGTGCCAGCGGCGACAGGGGGCTTGGGAACACTGAAGCTTTCTTT. Its translation is CASGDRGLGNTEAFF.